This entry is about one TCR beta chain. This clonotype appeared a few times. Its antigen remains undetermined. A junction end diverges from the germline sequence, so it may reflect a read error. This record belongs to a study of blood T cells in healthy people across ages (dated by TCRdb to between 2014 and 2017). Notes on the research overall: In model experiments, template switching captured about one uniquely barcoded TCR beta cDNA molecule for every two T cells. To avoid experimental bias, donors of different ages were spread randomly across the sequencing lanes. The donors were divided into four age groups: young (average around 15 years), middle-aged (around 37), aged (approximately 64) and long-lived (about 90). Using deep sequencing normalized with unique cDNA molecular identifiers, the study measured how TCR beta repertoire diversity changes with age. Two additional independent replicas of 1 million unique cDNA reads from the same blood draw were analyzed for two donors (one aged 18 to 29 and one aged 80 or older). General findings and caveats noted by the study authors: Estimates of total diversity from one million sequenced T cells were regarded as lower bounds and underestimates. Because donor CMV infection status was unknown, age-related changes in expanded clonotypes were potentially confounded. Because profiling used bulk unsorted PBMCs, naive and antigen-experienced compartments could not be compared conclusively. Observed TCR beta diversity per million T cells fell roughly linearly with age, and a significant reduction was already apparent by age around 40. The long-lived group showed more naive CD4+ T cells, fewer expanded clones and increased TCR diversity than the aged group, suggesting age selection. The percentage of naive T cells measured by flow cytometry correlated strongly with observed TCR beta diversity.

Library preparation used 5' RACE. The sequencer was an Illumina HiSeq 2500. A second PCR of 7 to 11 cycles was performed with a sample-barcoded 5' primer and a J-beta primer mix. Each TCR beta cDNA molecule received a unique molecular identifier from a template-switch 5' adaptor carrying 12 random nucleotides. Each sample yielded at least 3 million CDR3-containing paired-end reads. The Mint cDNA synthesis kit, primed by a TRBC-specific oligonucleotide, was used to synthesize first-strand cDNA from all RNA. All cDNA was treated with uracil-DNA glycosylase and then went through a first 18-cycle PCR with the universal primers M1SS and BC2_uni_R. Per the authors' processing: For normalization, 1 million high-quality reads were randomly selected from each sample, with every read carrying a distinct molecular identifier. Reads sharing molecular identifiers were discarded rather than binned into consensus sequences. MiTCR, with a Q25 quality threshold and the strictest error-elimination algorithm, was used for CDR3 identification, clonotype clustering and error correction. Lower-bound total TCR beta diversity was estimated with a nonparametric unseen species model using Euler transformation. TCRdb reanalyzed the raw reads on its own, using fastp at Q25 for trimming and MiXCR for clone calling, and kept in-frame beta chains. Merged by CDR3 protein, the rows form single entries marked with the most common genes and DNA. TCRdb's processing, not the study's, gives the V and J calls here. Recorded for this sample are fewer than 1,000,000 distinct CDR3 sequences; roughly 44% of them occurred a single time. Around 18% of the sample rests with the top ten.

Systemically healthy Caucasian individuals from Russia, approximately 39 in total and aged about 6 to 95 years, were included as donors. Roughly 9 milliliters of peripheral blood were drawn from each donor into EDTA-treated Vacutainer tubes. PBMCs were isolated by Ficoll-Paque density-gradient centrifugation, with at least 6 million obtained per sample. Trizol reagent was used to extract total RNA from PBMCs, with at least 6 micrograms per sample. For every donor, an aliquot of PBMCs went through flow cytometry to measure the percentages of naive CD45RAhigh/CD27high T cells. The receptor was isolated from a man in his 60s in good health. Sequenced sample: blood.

The CDR3: CSTRRASSYNEQFF. The sequenced DNA: TGCAGTACTAGGAGGGCTAGCAGCTACAATGAGCAGTTCTTC. This sequence uses TRBV20-1 and TRBJ2-1; a weak D assignment points to TRBD2 (6 bases agree). CDR1 DFQATT and CDR2 SNEGSKA were looked up in the germline V gene (reference sequence). The CDR3 sequence holds 14 residues, the cysteine and phenylalanine included. Of the read, only the CDR3 DNA is kept; its 42 bases are in frame from base 1.